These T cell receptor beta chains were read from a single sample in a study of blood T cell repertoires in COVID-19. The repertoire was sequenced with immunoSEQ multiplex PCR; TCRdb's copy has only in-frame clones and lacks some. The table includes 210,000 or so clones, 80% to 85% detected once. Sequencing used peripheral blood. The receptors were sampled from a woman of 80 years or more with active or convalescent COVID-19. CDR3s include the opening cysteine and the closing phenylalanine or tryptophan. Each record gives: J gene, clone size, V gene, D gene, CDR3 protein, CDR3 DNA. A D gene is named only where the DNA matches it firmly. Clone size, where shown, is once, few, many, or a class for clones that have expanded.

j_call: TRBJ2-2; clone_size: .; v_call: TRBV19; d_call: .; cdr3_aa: CASRPGQSPGELFF; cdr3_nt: TGTGCCAGTAGACCGGGACAATCACCCGGGGAGCTGTTTTTT
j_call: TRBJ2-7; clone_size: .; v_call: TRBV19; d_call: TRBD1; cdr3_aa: CASSLDRGSYEQYF; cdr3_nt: TGTGCCAGTAGTCTCGACAGGGGGTCCTACGAGCAGTACTTC
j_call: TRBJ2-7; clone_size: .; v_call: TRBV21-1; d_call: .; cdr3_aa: CASSPPGRLENFVTYEQYF; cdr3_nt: TGTGCCAGCAGCCCCCCCGGGAGGCTAGAAAATTTCGTGACGTACGAGCAGTACTTC
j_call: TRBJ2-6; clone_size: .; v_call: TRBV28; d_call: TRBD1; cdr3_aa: CASRQRTGAGANVLTF; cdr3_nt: TGTGCCAGCAGACAACGAACAGGGGCTGGGGCCAACGTCCTGACTTTC
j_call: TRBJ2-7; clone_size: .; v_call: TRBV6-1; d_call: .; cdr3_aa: CASSDRKLVRYEQYF; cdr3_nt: TGTGCCAGCAGTGATCGAAAACTAGTTCGCTACGAGCAGTACTTC
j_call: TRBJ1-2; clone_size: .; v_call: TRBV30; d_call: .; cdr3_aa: CAWTNQGINYGYTF; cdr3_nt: TGTGCCTGGACCAACCAGGGAATTAACTATGGCTACACCTTC
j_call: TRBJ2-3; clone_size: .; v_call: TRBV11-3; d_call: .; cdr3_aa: CASSLVFSGMNTDTQYF; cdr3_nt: TGTGCCAGCAGCTTAGTCTTCTCAGGAATGAACACAGATACGCAGTATTTT
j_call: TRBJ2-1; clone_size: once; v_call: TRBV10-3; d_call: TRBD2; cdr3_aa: CAIAGLAGGGNEQFF; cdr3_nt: TGTGCCATCGCCGGACTAGCGGGAGGGGGTAATGAGCAGTTCTTC
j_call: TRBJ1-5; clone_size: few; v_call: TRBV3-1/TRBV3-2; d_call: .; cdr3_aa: CASSQDSSQPQHF; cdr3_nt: TGTGCCAGCAGCCAAGATTCATCCCAGCCCCAGCATTTT
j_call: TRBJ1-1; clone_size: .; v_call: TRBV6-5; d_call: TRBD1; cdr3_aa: CASSYRQGAGTEAFF; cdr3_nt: TGTGCCAGCAGTTACCGACAGGGGGCAGGCACTGAAGCTTTCTTT
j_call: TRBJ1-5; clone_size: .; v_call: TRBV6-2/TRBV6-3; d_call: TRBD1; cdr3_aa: CASSPLGDRGGDSNQPQHF; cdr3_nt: TGTGCCAGCAGTCCCCTGGGGGACAGGGGAGGGGATAGCAATCAGCCCCAGCATTTT
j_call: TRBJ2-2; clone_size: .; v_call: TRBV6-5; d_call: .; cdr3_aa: CASTPGFQGGELFF; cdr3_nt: TGTGCCAGCACCCCAGGGTTTCAAGGCGGGGAGCTGTTTTTT
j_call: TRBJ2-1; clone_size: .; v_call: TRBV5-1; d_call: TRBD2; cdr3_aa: CASSLLASGRGNEQFF; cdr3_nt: TGCGCCAGCAGCTTGTTGGCTAGCGGGAGGGGGAATGAGCAGTTCTTC
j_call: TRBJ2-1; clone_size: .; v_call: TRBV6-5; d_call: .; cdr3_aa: CASSYSRQHNEQFF; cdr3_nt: TGTGCCAGCAGTTACTCTAGACAGCACAATGAGCAGTTCTTC
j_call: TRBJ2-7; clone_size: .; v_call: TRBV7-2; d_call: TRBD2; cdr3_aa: CASARGASGGVGSYEQYF; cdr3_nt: TGTGCCAGCGCCCGCGGGGCTAGCGGGGGGGTAGGCTCCTACGAGCAGTACTTC
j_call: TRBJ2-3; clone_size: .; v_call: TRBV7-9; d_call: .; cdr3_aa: CASSLYTTDTQYF; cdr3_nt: TGTGCCAGCAGCTTATACACGACAGATACGCAGTATTTT
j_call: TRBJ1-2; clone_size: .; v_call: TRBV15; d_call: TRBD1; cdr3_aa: CATSREAGGWYGYTF; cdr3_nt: TGTGCCACCAGCAGAGAGGCAGGGGGCTGGTATGGCTACACCTTC
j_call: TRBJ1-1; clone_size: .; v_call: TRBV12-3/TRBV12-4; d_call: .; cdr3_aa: CASSFTGHTEAFF; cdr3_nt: TGTGCCAGCAGTTTTACAGGGCACACTGAAGCTTTCTTT
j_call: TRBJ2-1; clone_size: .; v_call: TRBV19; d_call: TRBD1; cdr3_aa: CASSIWGQGRNEQFF; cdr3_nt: TGTGCCAGTAGTATTTGGGGACAGGGAAGAAATGAGCAGTTCTTC
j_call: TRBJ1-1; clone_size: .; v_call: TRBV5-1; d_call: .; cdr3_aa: CASSLLRVNTEAFF; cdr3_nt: TGCGCCAGCAGCTTGCTTCGGGTGAACACTGAAGCTTTCTTT
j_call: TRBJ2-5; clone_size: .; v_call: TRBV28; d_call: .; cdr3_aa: CASSDGGIKETQYF; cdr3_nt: TGTGCCAGCAGTGACGGGGGAATTAAAGAGACCCAGTACTTC
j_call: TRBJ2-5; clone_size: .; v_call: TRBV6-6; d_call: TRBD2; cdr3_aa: CASSYSLAGKETQYF; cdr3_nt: TGTGCCAGCAGTTACTCGCTAGCGGGGAAAGAGACCCAGTACTTC
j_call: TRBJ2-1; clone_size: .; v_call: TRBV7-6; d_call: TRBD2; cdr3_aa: CASSFLGLAGQAEQFF; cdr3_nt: TGTGCCAGCAGCTTTTTGGGACTAGCGGGGCAAGCTGAGCAGTTCTTC
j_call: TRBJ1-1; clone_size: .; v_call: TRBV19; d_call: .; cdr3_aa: CASESGGLDLETFF; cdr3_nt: TGTGCCAGTGAATCGGGGGGGCTAGATTTGGAGACTTTCTTT
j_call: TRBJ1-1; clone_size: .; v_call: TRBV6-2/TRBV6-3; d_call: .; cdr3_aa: CASSYQGDTEAFF; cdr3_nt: TGTGCCAGCAGTTACCAGGGTGACACTGAAGCTTTCTTT
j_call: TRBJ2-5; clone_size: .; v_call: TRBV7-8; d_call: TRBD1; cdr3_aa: CASSLGQGQETQYF; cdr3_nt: TGTGCCAGCAGCTTAGGACAGGGACAAGAGACCCAGTACTTC
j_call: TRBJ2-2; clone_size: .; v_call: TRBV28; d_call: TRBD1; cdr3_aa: CASSSGQLTGELFF; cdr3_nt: TGTGCCAGCAGTTCGGGACAGCTAACCGGGGAGCTGTTTTTT
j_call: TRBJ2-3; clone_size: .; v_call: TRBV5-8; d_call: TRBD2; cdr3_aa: CASSRGLGDTDTQYF; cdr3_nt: TGTGCCAGCAGCCGGGGACTAGGGGACACAGATACGCAGTATTTT
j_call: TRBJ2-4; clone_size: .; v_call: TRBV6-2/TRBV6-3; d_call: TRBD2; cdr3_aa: CASSSGTSLLAKNIQYF; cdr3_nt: TGTGCCAGCAGTTCCGGGACTAGCCTATTAGCCAAAAACATTCAGTACTTC
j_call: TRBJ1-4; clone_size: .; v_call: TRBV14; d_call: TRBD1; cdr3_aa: CASSQGQGAVVEKLFF; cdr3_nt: TGTGCCAGCAGCCAAGGACAGGGGGCGGTTGTGGAAAAACTGTTTTTT
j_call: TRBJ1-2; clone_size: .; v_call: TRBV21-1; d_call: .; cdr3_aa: CASSKVDPRDRGIDYNGYTF; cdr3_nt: TGTGCCAGCAGCAAAGTCGACCCTAGGGACAGGGGAATAGACTATAATGGCTACACCTTC
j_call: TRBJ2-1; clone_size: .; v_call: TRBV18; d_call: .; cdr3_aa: CASSPEVTGEQFF; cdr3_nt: TGTGCCAGCTCACCCGAGGTTACAGGGGAGCAGTTCTTC
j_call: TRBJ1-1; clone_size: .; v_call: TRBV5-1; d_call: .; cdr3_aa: CASSFQGGNTEAFF; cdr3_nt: TGCGCCAGCAGCTTCCAAGGGGGTAACACTGAAGCTTTCTTT
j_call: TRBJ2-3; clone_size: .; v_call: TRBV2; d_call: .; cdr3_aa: CASSGHSPDTQYF; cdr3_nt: TGTGCCAGCAGTGGTCACAGCCCAGATACGCAGTATTTT
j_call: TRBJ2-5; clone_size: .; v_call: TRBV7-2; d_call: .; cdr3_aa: CASSSLRGSETQYF; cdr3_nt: TGTGCCAGCAGCTCGTTAAGGGGGTCGGAGACCCAGTACTTC
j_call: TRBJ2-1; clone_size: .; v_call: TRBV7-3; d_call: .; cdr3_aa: CASGSAGINNEQFF; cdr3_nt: TGTGCCAGCGGTTCTGCGGGGATTAACAATGAGCAGTTCTTC
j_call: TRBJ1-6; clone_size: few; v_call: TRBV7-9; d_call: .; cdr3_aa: CASSLDSSGSSPLHF; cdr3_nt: TGTGCCAGCAGCTTAGACAGCTCGGGGAGTTCACCCCTCCACTTT
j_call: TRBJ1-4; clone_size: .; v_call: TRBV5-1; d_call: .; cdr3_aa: CASSLLGSPDEKLFF; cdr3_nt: TGCGCCAGCAGCTTGTTGGGCAGTCCGGATGAAAAACTGTTTTTT
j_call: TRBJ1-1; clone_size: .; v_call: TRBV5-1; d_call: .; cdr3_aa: CASSLSGRVDTEAFF; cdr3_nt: TGCGCCAGCAGCTTATCAGGGCGCGTGGACACTGAAGCTTTCTTT
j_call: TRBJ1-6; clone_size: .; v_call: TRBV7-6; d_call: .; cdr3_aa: CASSSRHSSYNSPLHF; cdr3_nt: TGTGCCAGCAGCTCAAGACACAGCTCCTATAATTCACCCCTCCACTTT
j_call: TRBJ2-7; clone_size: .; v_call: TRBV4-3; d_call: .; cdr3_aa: CASSPTRGGRQYF; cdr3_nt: TGCGCCAGCAGCCCAACGCGGGGAGGAAGGCAGTACTTC
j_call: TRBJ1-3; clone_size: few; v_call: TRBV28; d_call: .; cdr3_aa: CASSPGGRAVGDTIYF; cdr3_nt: TGTGCCAGCAGTCCTGGGGGCAGGGCGGTAGGAGACACCATATATTTT
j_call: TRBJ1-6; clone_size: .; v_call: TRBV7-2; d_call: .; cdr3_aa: CASSLGENSPLHF; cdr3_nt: TGTGCCAGCAGCTTAGGGGAGAATTCACCCCTCCACTTT
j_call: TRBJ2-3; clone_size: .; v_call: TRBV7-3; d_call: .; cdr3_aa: CASSLIGSTDTQYF; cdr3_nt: TGTGCCAGCAGCTTAATCGGGAGCACAGATACGCAGTATTTT
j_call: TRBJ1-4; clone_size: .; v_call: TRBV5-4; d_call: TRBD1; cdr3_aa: CASSPTLDREEKLFF; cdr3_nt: TGTGCCAGCAGCCCAACCTTGGACAGGGAAGAAAAACTGTTTTTT
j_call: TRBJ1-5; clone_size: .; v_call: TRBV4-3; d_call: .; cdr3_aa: CASSQEVTAWNQPQHF; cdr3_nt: TGCGCCAGCAGCCAAGAAGTCACAGCATGGAATCAGCCCCAGCATTTT
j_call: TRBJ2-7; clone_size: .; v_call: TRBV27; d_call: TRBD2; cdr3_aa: CASRRRTSGEYEQYF; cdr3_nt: TGTGCCAGCAGACGGAGGACTAGCGGGGAGTACGAGCAGTACTTC
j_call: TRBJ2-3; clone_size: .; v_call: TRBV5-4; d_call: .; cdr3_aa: CASSTTLRDWSTDTQYF; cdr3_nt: TGTGCCAGCAGCACAACGCTCCGGGACTGGAGCACAGATACGCAGTATTTT
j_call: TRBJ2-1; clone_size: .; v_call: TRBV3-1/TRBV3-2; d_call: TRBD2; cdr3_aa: CASSPRASGITYNEQFF; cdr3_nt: TGTGCCAGCAGCCCCCGGGCTAGCGGGATAACCTACAATGAGCAGTTCTTC
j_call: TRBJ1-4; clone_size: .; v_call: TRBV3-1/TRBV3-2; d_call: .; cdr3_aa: CASSQGLNEKLFF; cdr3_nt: TGTGCCAGCAGCCAAGGGCTTAATGAAAAACTGTTTTTT
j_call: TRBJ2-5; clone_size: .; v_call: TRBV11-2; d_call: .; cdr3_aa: CASSLDPNRMETQYF; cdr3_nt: TGTGCCAGCAGCTTAGACCCAAACAGGATGGAGACCCAGTACTTC
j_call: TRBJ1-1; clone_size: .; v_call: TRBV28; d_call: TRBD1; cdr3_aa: CASSLLTGVNTEAFF; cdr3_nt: TGTGCCAGCAGTTTATTGACAGGGGTGAACACTGAAGCTTTCTTT
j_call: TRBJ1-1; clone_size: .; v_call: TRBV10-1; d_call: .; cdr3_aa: CASSEDQGMNTEAFF; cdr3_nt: TGCGCCAGCAGTGAAGATCAGGGAATGAACACTGAAGCTTTCTTT
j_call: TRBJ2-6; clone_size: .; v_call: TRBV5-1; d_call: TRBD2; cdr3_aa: CASSATSGSGANVLTF; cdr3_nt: TGCGCCAGCAGCGCGACTAGCGGCTCTGGGGCCAACGTCCTGACTTTC